This entry is about one T cell receptor beta chain. How the authors handled the data: Amplification from reference gene primers served as the basis for estimated nucleated cell counts. Clones were read by immunoSEQ multiplex PCR, and TCRdb kept only the in-frame ones, dropping some. V and J calls and clone size follow that table, whereas D and trimming were derived from the DNA. Here the sample spans some 200,000 clones, 84% being singletons. J was trimmed by 5 bases and V by 0 bases; bases with no gene match: 6. This CDR3 has 15 residues. Germline values: CDR1 LGHNT, CDR2 FRNRAP. These data belong to a study of blood T cell repertoires in COVID-19. About the study: Some COVID-19 samples were acute and others convalescent; all came from the United States, Italy and Spain. The analysed material was cDNA or gDNA that came from T cells, B-cell-depleted T cells, or PBMCs.

The chain uses TRBV12-5 and TRBJ2-5, with 7 bases aligning to TRBD2. The TCR was taken from a woman aged 55-69 years who had recovered from COVID-19. Sequencing used peripheral blood. This chain's CDR3 is CASGLVQRGGETQYF. CDR3 in DNA: TGTGCTAGTGGTTTGGTACAGCGGGGAGGTGAGACCCAGTACTTC.